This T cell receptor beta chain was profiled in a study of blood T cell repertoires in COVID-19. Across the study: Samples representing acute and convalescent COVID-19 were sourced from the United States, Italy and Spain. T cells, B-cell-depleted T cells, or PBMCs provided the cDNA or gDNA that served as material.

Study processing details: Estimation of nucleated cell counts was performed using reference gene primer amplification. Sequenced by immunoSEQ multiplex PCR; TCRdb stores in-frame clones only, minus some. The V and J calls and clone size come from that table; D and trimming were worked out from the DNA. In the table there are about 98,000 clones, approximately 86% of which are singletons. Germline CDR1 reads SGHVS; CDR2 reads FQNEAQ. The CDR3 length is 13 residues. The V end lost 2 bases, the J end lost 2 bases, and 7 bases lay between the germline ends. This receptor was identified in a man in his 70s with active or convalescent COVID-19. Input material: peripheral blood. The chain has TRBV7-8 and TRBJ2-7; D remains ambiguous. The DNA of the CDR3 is TGTGCCAGCAGCTTATTTGGAGCCTACGAGCAGTACTTC. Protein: CASSLFGAYEQYF. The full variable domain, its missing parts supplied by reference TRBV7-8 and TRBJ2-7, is GAGVSQSPRYKVAKRGQDVALRCDPISGHVSLFWYQQALGQGPEFLTYFQNEAQLDKSGLPSDRFFAERPEGSVSTLKIQRTQQEDSAVYLCASSLFGAYEQYFGPGTRLTVT.